This T cell receptor beta chain was captured by sequencing in a study of T cell repertoires in cytomegalovirus infection. For the study at large: Public signatures in TCR beta pointed to CMV infection and matching HLA type.

CDR1 and CDR2 (germline): ENHRY, SYGVKD. The CDR3 runs 15 residues. Trimming took off 3 bases at V and 1 base at J, with 12 bases between the two ends. This clonotype was recorded only once. Its antigen remains unidentified. TCRdb passed the reads through MiXCR, listing each CDR3 protein once. The sample lists about 63,000 distinct CDR3 sequences, 20% to 25% occurring once. This chain uses TRBV10-3 with TRBJ2-5; D gene uncertain. The sequenced sample was CD8+ T cells from cultured PBMCs, obtained from culture after CMV antigen stimulation. This sequence originates from a human donor in good health (CMV status not recorded). Some clones in this sample may be carry-over from other donors' samples. CDR3 region: CAISDPRQIQETQYF. The CDR3 coding sequence is TGTGCCATCAGTGATCCCCGACAAATCCAAGAGACCCAGTACTTC.